Below, 5 T cell receptor beta chains from the same sample are listed, as sequenced in a study of T cell changes during pregnancy in multiple sclerosis. Method: immunoSEQ multiplex PCR; TCRdb's copy keeps in-frame clones and lacks some. Here the sample spans 30,000 to 40,000 clones, around 87% being singletons. The material sequenced was CD4+ T cells from peripheral blood mononuclear cells, taken in the second trimester of pregnancy. The source is a female donor with multiple sclerosis, enrolled in a pregnancy study.

The chain employs TRBV5-1 and TRBJ2-5; a possible D gene is TRBD2 (6 bases). The ends were cut back, 0 bases at V and 2 bases at J, with 11 bases in the middle. Per germline, CDR1 SGHRS and CDR2 YFSETQ. The length of the CDR3 is 15 residues. As DNA, the CDR3 is TGCGCCAGCAGCTTGGGAGGGCGGGATCAAGAGACCCAGTACTTC. This sequence encodes CASSLGGRDQETQYF.

The V gene is TRBV4-2, the J gene TRBJ1-2, with TRBD1 matching 7 bases. The CDR3 runs 17 residues. The germline V gene has CDR1 LGHNA and CDR2 YNFKEQ. V gave up 1 base and J gave up 9 bases; unmatched junction bases: 17. CDR3 nucleotide sequence: TGTGCCAGCAGCCAAGGGGGACAGCAACCCCTAGCAAGTAGCTACACCTTC. This codes for CASSQGGQQPLASSYTF.

The rearrangement joins TRBV18 to TRBJ1-3; D unresolved. CDR3 length equals 13 residues. Germline CDR1 KGHSH, CDR2 LQKENI. V lost 3 bases, J lost 1 base, and 4 bases lay in between. The DNA for the CDR3 is TGTGCCAGCTCACCCCCGTCTGGAAACACCATATATTTT. Its translation: CASSPPSGNTIYF.

The chain uses TRBV4-3 and TRBJ1-5; tentative D call: TRBD1 (5 bases). CDR1 is LGHNA and CDR2 is YSLEER in the germline V gene. Trimming removed 1 base at V and 1 base at J, with 11 bases between. The CDR3 has 16 amino acids. The DNA for the CDR3 is TGCGCCAGCAGCCAAGTTGCAGGGATGAGCAATCAGCCCCAGCATTTT. Translation: CASSQVAGMSNQPQHF.

The CDR3 loop reads CAWGGGRSDSFYEQYF. CDR3 bases: TGTGCCTGGGGCGGGGGAAGGTCGGACAGTTTCTACGAGCAGTACTTC. This chain links TRBV30 with TRBJ2-7; maybe TRBD2 (7 bases). The ends were cut back, 5 bases at V and 3 bases at J, with 23 bases in the middle. This CDR3 spans 16 amino acids. CDR1 GTSNPN and CDR2 SVGIG come from the germline V gene (reference sequence).